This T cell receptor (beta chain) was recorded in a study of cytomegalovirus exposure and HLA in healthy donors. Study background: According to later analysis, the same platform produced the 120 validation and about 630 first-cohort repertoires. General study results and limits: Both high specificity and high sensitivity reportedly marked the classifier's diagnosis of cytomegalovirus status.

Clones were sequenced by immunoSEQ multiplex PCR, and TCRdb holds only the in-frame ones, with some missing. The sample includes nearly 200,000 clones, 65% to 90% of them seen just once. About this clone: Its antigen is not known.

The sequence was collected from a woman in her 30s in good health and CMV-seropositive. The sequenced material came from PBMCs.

The CDR3 DNA reads TGTGCCAGCACCTGGACAGGTGAAAAACTGTTTTTT. The encoded protein is CASTWTGEKLFF. This chain connects TRBV2 to TRBJ1-4; 7 positions match TRBD1. V lost 7 bases to trimming and J lost 7 bases; unmatched junction nucleotides: 3. CDR3 length: 12 amino acids. Germline CDR1 reads SNHLY; CDR2 reads FYNNEI.